The source of this T cell receptor beta chain is a study of T cell responses to AZD1222 COVID-19 vaccine. The germline gives CDR1 MNHEY, CDR2 SVGEGT. This CDR3 is 14 amino acids long. Trimming cost V 6 bases and J 11 bases, with 22 bases left between them. The repertoire was sequenced with immunoSEQ multiplex PCR; TCRdb's copy has only in-frame clones and lacks some. The data contain about 120,000 clones, approximately 83% of them seen just once; the ten biggest clones take up roughly 3.9%. The sequenced sample was peripheral blood, obtained on day 0 of MenACWY control vaccination. The sequence came from an adult in good health. The rearrangement links TRBV6-2 or TRBV6-3 to TRBJ1-1; no clear D. CDR3 sequence: CASSPSDSLIGAFF. CDR3 sequence (DNA): TGTGCCAGCAGCCCATCCGATAGCCTTATAGGGGCTTTCTTT.